The T cell receptor (beta chain) under discussion was sequenced for a study of response to subunit inactivated influenza vaccine. The sample holds a few counts of this clonotype. No antigen is known for it. Study-wide results and caveats: Authors proposed each seasonal influenza vaccination draws in few new T cells.

MiXCR was run by TCRdb on the RT-PCR reads, yielding one entry per CDR3 protein. Altogether over 750,000 distinct CDR3 sequences are present, over 20% being singletons, with the ten largest covering 10% to 13%. This TCR was sampled from a man between 45 and 60 years old who received an inactivated influenza vaccine. Source: PBMCs from blood, taken 4 to 6 days after vaccination.

The CDR3 is CASSLAGDVNTEAFF. As DNA, the CDR3 is TGCGCCAGCAGCTTGGCCGGGGATGTGAACACTGAAGCTTTCTTT. The rearrangement joins TRBV5-1 to TRBJ1-1, with unresolved D. Trimming stripped 0 bases from V and 0 bases from J, with 9 bases between. The CDR3 is 15 residues long. Germline V gives CDR1 SGHRS, CDR2 YFSETQ.